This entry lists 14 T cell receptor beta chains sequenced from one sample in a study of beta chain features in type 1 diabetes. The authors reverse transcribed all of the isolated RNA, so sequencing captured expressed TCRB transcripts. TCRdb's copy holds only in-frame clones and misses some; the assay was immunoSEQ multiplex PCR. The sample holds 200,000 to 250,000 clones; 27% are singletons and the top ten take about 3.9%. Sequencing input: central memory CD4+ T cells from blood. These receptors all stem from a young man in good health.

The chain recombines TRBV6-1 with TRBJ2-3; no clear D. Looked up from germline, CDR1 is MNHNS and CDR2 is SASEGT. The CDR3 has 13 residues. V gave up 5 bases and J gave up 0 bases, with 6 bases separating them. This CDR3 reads CASSRPSTDTQYF. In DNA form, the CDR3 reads TGTGCCAGCAGTCGACCGAGCACAGATACGCAGTATTTT.

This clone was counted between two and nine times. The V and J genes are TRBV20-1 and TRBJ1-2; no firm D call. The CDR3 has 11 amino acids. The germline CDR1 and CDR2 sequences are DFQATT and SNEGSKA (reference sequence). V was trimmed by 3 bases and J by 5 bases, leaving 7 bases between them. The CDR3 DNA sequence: TGCAGTGCTAGCGGACCGTATGGCTACACCTTC. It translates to CSASGPYGYTF.

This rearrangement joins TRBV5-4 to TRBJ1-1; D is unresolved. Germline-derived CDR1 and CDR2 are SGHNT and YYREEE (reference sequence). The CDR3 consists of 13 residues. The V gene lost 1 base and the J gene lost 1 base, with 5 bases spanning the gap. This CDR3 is CASSLYRNTEAFF. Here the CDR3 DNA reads TGTGCCAGCAGCTTGTATAGGAACACTGAAGCTTTCTTT.

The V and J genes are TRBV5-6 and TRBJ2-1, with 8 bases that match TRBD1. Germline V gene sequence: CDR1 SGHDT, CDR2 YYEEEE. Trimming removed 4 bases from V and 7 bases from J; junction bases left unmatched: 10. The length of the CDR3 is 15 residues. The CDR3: CASSGDGWTGNEQFF. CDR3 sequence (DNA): TGTGCCAGCAGCGGGGACGGATGGACAGGGAATGAGCAGTTCTTC.

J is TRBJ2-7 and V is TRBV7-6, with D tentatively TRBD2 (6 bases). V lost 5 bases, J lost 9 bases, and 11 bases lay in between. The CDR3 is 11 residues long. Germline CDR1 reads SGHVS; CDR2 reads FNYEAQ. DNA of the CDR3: TGTGCCAGCAGCCCGGGGGAGGTGCAGTACTTC. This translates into CASSPGEVQYF.

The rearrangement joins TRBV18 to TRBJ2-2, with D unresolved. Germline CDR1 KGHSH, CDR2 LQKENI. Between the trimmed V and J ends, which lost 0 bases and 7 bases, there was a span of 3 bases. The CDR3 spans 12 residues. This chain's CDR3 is CASSPPDGELFF. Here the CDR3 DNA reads TGTGCCAGCTCACCACCAGACGGGGAGCTGTTTTTT.

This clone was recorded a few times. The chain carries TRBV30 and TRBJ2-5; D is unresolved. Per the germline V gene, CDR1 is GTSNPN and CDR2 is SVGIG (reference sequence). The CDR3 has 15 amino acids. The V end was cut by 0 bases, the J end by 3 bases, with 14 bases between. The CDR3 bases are TGTGCCTGGAGTGTTATGGGTGGGCCGGAAGAGACCCAGTACTTC. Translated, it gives CAWSVMGGPEETQYF.

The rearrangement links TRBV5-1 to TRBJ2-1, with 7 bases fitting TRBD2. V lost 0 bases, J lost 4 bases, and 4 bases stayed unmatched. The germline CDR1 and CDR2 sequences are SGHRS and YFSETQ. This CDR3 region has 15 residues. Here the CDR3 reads CASSLEGGPYNEQFF. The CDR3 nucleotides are TGCGCCAGCAGCTTGGAGGGAGGGCCTTACAATGAGCAGTTCTTC.

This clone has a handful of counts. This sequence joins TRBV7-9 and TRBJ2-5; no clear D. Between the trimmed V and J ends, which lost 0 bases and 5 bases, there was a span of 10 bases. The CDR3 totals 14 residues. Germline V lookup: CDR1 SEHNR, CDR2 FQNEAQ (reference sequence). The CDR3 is CASSLALGFETQYF. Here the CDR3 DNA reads TGTGCCAGCAGCTTAGCGCTTGGGTTTGAGACCCAGTACTTC.

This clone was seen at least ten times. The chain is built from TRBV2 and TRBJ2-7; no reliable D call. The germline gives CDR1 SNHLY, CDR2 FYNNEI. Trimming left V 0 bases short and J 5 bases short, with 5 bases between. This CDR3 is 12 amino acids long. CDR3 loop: CASSEALDEQYF. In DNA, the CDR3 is TGTGCCAGCAGTGAAGCGCTGGACGAGCAGTACTTC.

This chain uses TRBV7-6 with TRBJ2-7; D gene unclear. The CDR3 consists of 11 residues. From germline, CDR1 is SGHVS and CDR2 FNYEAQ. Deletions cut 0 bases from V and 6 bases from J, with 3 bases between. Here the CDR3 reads CASSLAGEQYF. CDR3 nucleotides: TGTGCCAGCAGCTTAGCTGGCGAGCAGTACTTC.

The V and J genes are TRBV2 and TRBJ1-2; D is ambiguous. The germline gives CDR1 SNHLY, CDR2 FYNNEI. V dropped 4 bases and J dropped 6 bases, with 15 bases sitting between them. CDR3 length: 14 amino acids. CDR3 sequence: CASSGAGPENGYTF. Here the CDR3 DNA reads TGTGCCAGCAGTGGAGCGGGTCCTGAGAATGGCTACACCTTC.

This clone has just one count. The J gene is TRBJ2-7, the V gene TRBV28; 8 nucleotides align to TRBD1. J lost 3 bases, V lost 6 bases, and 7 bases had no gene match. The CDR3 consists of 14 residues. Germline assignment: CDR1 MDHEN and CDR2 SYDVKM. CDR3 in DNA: TGTGCCAGCAGGGGACAGGCCAAAGTCTACGAGCAGTACTTC. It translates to CASRGQAKVYEQYF.

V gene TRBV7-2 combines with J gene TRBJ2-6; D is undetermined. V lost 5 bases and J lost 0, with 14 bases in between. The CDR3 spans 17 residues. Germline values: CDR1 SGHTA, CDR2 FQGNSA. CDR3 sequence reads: CASSQKGANSGANVLTF. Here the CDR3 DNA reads TGTGCCAGCAGCCAGAAAGGCGCAAACTCTGGGGCCAACGTCCTGACTTTC.